Below are 18 T cell receptor beta chains sequenced from a single sample in a study of cytomegalovirus exposure and HLA in healthy donors. A multiplex PCR was run with 60 Vbeta primers and 13 Jbeta primers. Here immunoSEQ multiplex PCR was the method, and the copy in TCRdb shows in-frame clones only, minus some. The table lists under 200,000 clones, approximately 80% of them singletons. Input material: PBMCs. These receptors all stem from a male donor in good health and CMV-seropositive.

This clone was found once. The rearrangement uses TRBV7-3 and TRBJ2-6; TRBD1 might be the D (5 bases). V lost 2 bases and J lost 5, with 10 bases in between. CDR1 and CDR2 from the germline V gene are SGHTA and FQGTGA. The CDR3 has 15 residues. The CDR3 protein is CASSLAGPWANVLTF. The CDR3 DNA follows: TGTGCCAGCAGCTTAGCAGGGCCTTGGGCCAACGTCCTGACTTTC.

This chain links TRBV13 with TRBJ2-1; TRBD1 matches 7 bases. Trimming took 0 bases from V and 12 from J; bases not matched to a gene: 5. This CDR3 region has 13 residues. Germline CDR1 reads PRHDT; CDR2 reads FYEKMQ (reference sequence). The CDR3 protein is CASSLGIRDRQFF. In DNA, the CDR3 is TGTGCCAGCAGCTTAGGGATCCGGGACAGGCAGTTCTTC.

CDR3 DNA sequence: TGTGCCAGCAGTGTTATGACTAGCCCCCGCAATGAGCAGTTCTTC. Translating it yields CASSVMTSPRNEQFF. V gene TRBV2 combines with J gene TRBJ2-1, with TRBD2 matching 7 bases. Germline CDR1 reads SNHLY; CDR2 reads FYNNEI. V shed 4 bases and J 6 bases; nucleotides not matched to a gene: 9. The CDR3 is 15 amino acids.

This rearrangement joins TRBV7-9 to TRBJ2-3; 8 positions match TRBD2. V trimming: 5 bases; J trimming: 2 bases; junction bases outside the gene matches: 6. The germline V gene has CDR1 SEHNR and CDR2 FQNEAQ (reference sequence). The CDR3 is 15 residues long. CDR3 sequence: CASSLRGGNTDTQYF. The CDR3 DNA follows: TGTGCCAGCAGCCTCCGGGGGGGGAACACAGATACGCAGTATTTT.

This sequence joins TRBV6-6 and TRBJ2-3; weak D call: TRBD1 (6 bases). The CDR3 consists of 13 residues. Germline V lookup: CDR1 MNHNY, CDR2 SVGAGI (reference sequence). V lost 5 bases to trimming and J lost 1 base, with 7 bases between them. The CDR3 sequence: CASSRQGTDTQYF. In DNA form, the CDR3 reads TGTGCCAGCAGTAGACAGGGCACAGATACGCAGTATTTT.

With respect to this clone: This CDR3 is also generated by other DNA sequences in the sample. The chain links TRBV6-5 to TRBJ1-6, with 8 bases that match TRBD1. The CDR3 consists of 15 residues. With 6 bases clipped from V and 7 bases from J, the junction kept 8 bases outside the gene matches. Germline V gene data show CDR1 as MNHEY and CDR2 as SVGAGI. The CDR3 spells CASSRGTGKNSPLHF. The CDR3, as DNA: TGTGCCAGCAGCCGTGGGACAGGAAAGAATTCACCCCTCCACTTT.

The chain is built from TRBV30 and TRBJ1-1, with D hard to call. In germline, CDR1 is GTSNPN, CDR2 SVGIG (reference sequence). V was cut by 1 base and J by 6 bases, with 18 bases left in between. This CDR3 has 15 amino acids. The CDR3 reads CAWSAHTKREAEAFF. The CDR3 nucleotides are TGTGCCTGGAGTGCCCATACTAAGAGGGAGGCTGAAGCTTTCTTT.

The gene calls are TRBV30 and TRBJ2-7; D gene unclear. The germline V gene has CDR1 GTSNPN and CDR2 SVGIG (reference sequence). This CDR3 is 13 amino acids long. Written as DNA, the CDR3 is TGTTTTTTCAAGAAGAAGGCGGCATACGAGCAGTACTTC. Translated, it gives CFFKKKAAYEQYF. The full variable domain, rest sourced from reference TRBV30 and TRBJ2-7, is SQTIHQWPATLVQPVGSPLSLECTVEGTSNPNLYWYRQAAGRGLQLLFYSVGIGQISSEVPQNLSASRPQDRQFILSSKKLLLSDSGFYLCFFKKKAAYEQYFGPGTRLTVT.

There are a few counts of this clone. The chain employs TRBV5-4 and TRBJ2-3; no reliable D call. The V end lost 3 bases, the J end lost 3 bases, and 14 bases lay between the germline ends. The CDR3 runs 15 residues. Germline V lookup: CDR1 SGHNT, CDR2 YYREEE (reference sequence). The CDR3 region is CASSWALGSTDTQYF. Here the CDR3 DNA reads TGTGCCAGCAGCTGGGCGCTGGGCTCGACAGATACGCAGTATTTT.

Here the CDR3 reads CASSWLQGNTIYF. The CDR3 DNA is TGTGCCAGTAGTTGGCTGCAAGGAAACACCATATATTTT. This chain joins TRBV19 and TRBJ1-3, with no clear D. This CDR3 is 13 amino acids long. The germline gives CDR1 LNHDA, CDR2 SQIVND (reference sequence). Trimming took off 5 bases at V and 4 bases at J, with 9 bases between the two ends.

The chain recombines TRBV30 with TRBJ1-2; D remains ambiguous. Germline V CDR1 and CDR2: GTSNPN, SVGIG (reference sequence). There are 12 residues in the CDR3. V dropped 2 bases and J dropped 2 bases, with 6 bases sitting between them. CDR3 sequence reads: CAWSPRNYGYTF. CDR3 sequence (DNA): TGTGCCTGGAGTCCCAGAAACTATGGCTACACCTTC. Variable domain in full (rest from reference TRBV30 and TRBJ1-2): SQTIHQWPATLVQPVGSPLSLECTVEGTSNPNLYWYRQAAGRGLQLLFYSVGIGQISSEVPQNLSASRPQDRQFILSSKKLLLSDSGFYLCAWSPRNYGYTFGSGTRLTVV.

V gene TRBV10-1 combines with J gene TRBJ2-3; 9 nucleotides agree with TRBD2. Germline V gene data show CDR1 as WNHNN and CDR2 as SYGVQD (reference sequence). Unmatched junction bases numbered 3, after V lost 3 bases and J lost 2 bases. There are 15 residues in the CDR3. As DNA, the CDR3 is TGCGCCAGCAGTGATACTAGCGGGCTCACAGATACGCAGTATTTT. Encoded protein: CASSDTSGLTDTQYF.

The chain is built from TRBV7-3 and TRBJ1-5; TRBD1 matches at 8 bases. Germline V CDR1 and CDR2: SGHTA, FQGTGA. V shed 5 bases, J shed 6 bases, and the junction held 6 bases outside the gene matches. The CDR3 consists of 14 residues. In DNA form, the CDR3 reads TGTGCCAGCAGCCGGACAGGGACGAGTCAGCCCCAGCATTTT. Protein sequence: CASSRTGTSQPQHF.

This clone was seen just once. J is TRBJ1-2 and V is TRBV28; TRBD1 agrees at 7 bases. Germline V gene sequence: CDR1 MDHEN, CDR2 SYDVKM. Unmatched junction bases numbered 7, after V lost 4 bases and J lost 8 bases. The CDR3 sequence is 13 residues long. The CDR3 loop reads CASSSEGASGYTF. DNA of the CDR3: TGTGCCAGCAGTTCGGAGGGGGCTTCGGGCTACACCTTC.

The genes are TRBV25-1 and TRBJ1-5, with D possibly matching TRBD1 (6 bases). The germline CDR1 and CDR2 sequences are MGHDK and SYGVNS. The V and J ends lost 4 bases and 2 bases respectively, with 6 bases between them. This CDR3 has 13 residues. CDR3 in DNA: TGTGCCAGCAGTGCAGGGGGCAATCAGCCCCAGCATTTT. This translates into CASSAGGNQPQHF.

The rearrangement links TRBV7-9 to TRBJ2-7; 11 bases agree with TRBD1. The CDR3 extends over 15 amino acids. In germline, CDR1 is SEHNR, CDR2 FQNEAQ (reference sequence). J gave up 3 bases and V 5 bases, and 6 bases lay outside the gene matches. The CDR3 is CASSPRTGGLYEQYF. CDR3 coding DNA: TGTGCCAGCAGCCCCCGGACAGGGGGCCTCTACGAGCAGTACTTC.

The J gene is TRBJ2-7, the V gene TRBV7-2; a possible D gene is TRBD2 (5 bases). Germline CDR1 and CDR2: SGHTA and FQGNSA. The CDR3 totals 15 residues. The germline V and J ends were trimmed by 1 base and 0 bases, with 10 bases remaining between them. CDR3 DNA: TGTGCCAGCAGCTTAGTTCCCGGGGACTCCTACGAGCAGTACTTC. This translates into CASSLVPGDSYEQYF. Combining the CDR3 with reference TRBV7-2 and TRBJ2-7 gives the whole variable domain GAGVSQSPSNKVTEKGKDVELRCDPISGHTALYWYRQSLGQGLEFLIYFQGNSAPDKSGLPSDRFSAERTGGSVSTLTIQRTQQEDSAVYLCASSLVPGDSYEQYFGPGTRLTVT.

The chain joins TRBV19 to TRBJ2-7, with a weak D call TRBD2 (6 bases). The CDR3 length is 13 residues. The V and J ends lost 7 bases and 2 bases respectively, with 12 bases between them. Germline CDR1 and CDR2: LNHDA and SQIVND (reference sequence). The CDR3 loop is CASMPWGAYEQYF. The CDR3 DNA is TGTGCCAGTATGCCCTGGGGGGCCTACGAGCAGTACTTC.